What follows are 22 T cell receptor beta chains derived from one specimen sequenced in a study of blood T cell repertoires in COVID-19. Sequenced by immunoSEQ multiplex PCR; TCRdb stores in-frame clones only, minus some. The sample records around 320,000 clones, roughly 91% being singletons. Sequenced sample: PBMCs or T cells enriched from blood (not recorded which). The receptor set was obtained from a woman aged 45-59 years who had been exposed to COVID-19.

The chain is built from TRBV28 and TRBJ2-7, with 9 nucleotides matching TRBD1. The V gene's germline CDR1 is MDHEN and CDR2 SYDVKM. There are 15 residues in the CDR3. V was pared by 7 bases and J by 3 bases, with 10 bases of the junction left unmatched. CDR3 bases: TGTGCCAGCAACCGTCCGGGACAGGGTCACTACGAGCAGTACTTC. Translating it yields CASNRPGQGHYEQYF.

The chain carries TRBV24-1 and TRBJ2-1, with 8 positions matching TRBD1. After removal of 3 bases from V and 11 bases from J, the junction contained 17 bases not matched to a gene. Germline-derived CDR1 and CDR2 are KGHDR and SFDVKD. The CDR3 is 17 residues long. In nucleotides, the CDR3 is TGTGCCACCAGTGATACTCATCCCAGGACAGGGCAACCCAAGCAGTTCTTC. This translates into CATSDTHPRTGQPKQFF.

The CDR3 here is CASSRGLSGGYGGTDTQYF. CDR3 bases: TGCGCCAGCAGCCGAGGACTATCGGGGGGTTACGGGGGCACAGATACGCAGTATTTT. The chain is built from TRBV4-1 and TRBJ2-3, with 7 bases lining up with TRBD2. This CDR3 has 19 amino acids. The J segment lost 1 base and the V segment lost 4 bases, leaving 17 bases of the junction unmatched. Germline loops: CDR1 MGHRA, CDR2 YSYEKL.

The chain has TRBV21-1 and TRBJ2-2; the D call TRBD1 from the table was never checked on the DNA. TRBV21-1 is designated a pseudogene. The CDR3 sequence is 16 residues long. The chain's CDR3 is CASSRVTGNDTGELFF. CDR3 bases: TGTGCCAGCAGCAGAGTTACAGGTAATGATACCGGGGAGCTGTTTTTT.

The J gene is TRBJ2-3, the V gene TRBV6-1; the D is unclear. The germline CDR1 and CDR2 sequences are MNHNS and SASEGT. The CDR3 is made up of 10 amino acids. Trimming took 3 bases from V and 8 from J, leaving 3 bases between them. The CDR3 region has the DNA TGTGCCAGCAGTGACATTACGCAGTATTTT. Protein product: CASSDITQYF.

This sequence joins TRBV5-1 and TRBJ1-2; unclear D gene. The V gene's germline CDR1 is SGHRS and CDR2 YFSETQ. There are 14 residues in the CDR3. Trimming took 0 bases from V and 7 from J, leaving 13 bases between them. CDR3 amino acids: CASSLELGEVGYTF. CDR3 DNA sequence: TGCGCCAGCAGCTTGGAGTTAGGAGAGGTTGGCTACACCTTC.

The chain uses TRBV27 and TRBJ2-7; D uncertain. The germline V gene encodes CDR1 MNHEY and CDR2 SMNVEV (reference sequence). The CDR3 loop spans 15 amino acids. V gave up 6 bases and J gave up 1 base, with 16 bases separating them. This CDR3 is CASSLNQQTSYEQYF. CDR3 bases: TGTGCCAGCAGCCTAAATCAGCAGACATCCTACGAGCAGTACTTC.

The rearrangement uses TRBV4-1 and TRBJ1-5; D not resolved. V was clipped by 0 bases and J by 0 bases, with 9 bases between them. CDR1 is MGHRA and CDR2 is YSYEKL in the germline V gene. This CDR3 comprises 16 residues. In DNA form, the CDR3 reads TGCGCCAGCAGCCAAGATTTAGCGGGTAGCAATCAGCCCCAGCATTTT. Its protein is CASSQDLAGSNQPQHF.

V usage is TRBV6-6 and J usage is TRBJ2-7, with TRBD1 matching over 7 bases. After removal of 6 bases from V and 3 bases from J, the junction contained 8 bases not matched to a gene. CDR1 is MNHNY and CDR2 is SVGAGI in the germline V gene (reference sequence). The CDR3 contains 14 residues. The CDR3 DNA reads TGTGCCAGCAGAAATCCGGGACAGAACTACGAGCAGTACTTC. Translated: CASRNPGQNYEQYF.

V gene TRBV20-1 combines with J gene TRBJ2-1; D is unresolved. The CDR3 runs to 14 residues. Trimming removed 3 bases from V and 7 bases from J, with 16 bases in between. The V gene's germline CDR1 is DFQATT and CDR2 SNEGSKA (reference sequence). The CDR3 DNA follows: TGCAGTGCTAGTAGTCCCCTAATTGGTAATGAGCAGTTCTTC. This codes for CSASSPLIGNEQFF.

V and J are TRBV21-1 and TRBJ2-1; the listed D gene, TRBD2, was not tested against the DNA. TRBV21-1 represents a pseudogene. This CDR3 region has 15 residues. CDR3 sequence (DNA): TGTGCCAGCAGCCCAAGGGCGGGTATGTACAATGAGCAGTTCTTC. This codes for CASSPRAGMYNEQFF.

The rearrangement uses TRBV24-1 and TRBJ1-2; D uncertain. The CDR3 extends over 13 amino acids. V was cut by 0 bases and J by 7 bases, with 8 bases left in between. Germline CDR1 reads KGHDR; CDR2 reads SFDVKD. The CDR3 is CATSDLLSSGYTF. The CDR3 DNA sequence: TGTGCCACCAGTGATTTGTTGTCGAGTGGCTACACCTTC.

This clone came up once. The chain links TRBV30 to TRBJ2-7; 9 bases are a match to TRBD1. From germline, CDR1 is GTSNPN and CDR2 SVGIG (reference sequence). V shed 5 bases, J shed 5 bases, and the junction held 7 bases outside the gene matches. This CDR3 region has 13 residues. In nucleotides, the CDR3 is TGTGCCTGGGCCGGGACAGGGTACAACGAGCAGTACTTC. Amino acid sequence: CAWAGTGYNEQYF.

V and J are TRBV5-1 and TRBJ2-7; perhaps TRBD2 as D (5 bases). CDR1 is SGHRS, CDR2 YFSETQ, per germline. This CDR3 has 13 residues. The germline V and J ends were trimmed by 5 bases and 2 bases, with 11 bases remaining between them. This CDR3 is CASRDPGTYEQYF. The CDR3 DNA follows: TGCGCCAGCAGGGACCCGGGGACCTACGAGCAGTACTTC. Full variable domain (remainder filled in from reference TRBV5-1 and TRBJ2-7): KAGVTQTPRYLIKTRGQQVTLSCSPISGHRSVSWYQQTPGQGLQFLFEYFSETQRNKGNFPGRFSGRQFSNSRSEMNVSTLELGDSALYLCASRDPGTYEQYFGPGTRLTVT.

This clone turned up a few times. In nucleotides, the CDR3 is TGTGCCAGTAAGAACAGGGAGAACTACGAGCAGTACTTC. Protein product: CASKNRENYEQYF. The chain has TRBV19 and TRBJ2-7; perhaps TRBD1 as D (6 bases). This CDR3 region has 13 residues. Deletions cut 7 bases from V and 3 bases from J, with 13 bases between. Germline loops: CDR1 LNHDA, CDR2 SQIVND (reference sequence).

The chain recombines TRBV5-4 with TRBJ1-3, with 7 bases that match TRBD1. The CDR3 length is 14 residues. The V and J ends lost 4 bases and 4 bases, in that order; junction bases with no gene match: 5. Germline assignment: CDR1 SGHNT and CDR2 YYREEE (reference sequence). CDR3 residues: CASSPGQPGNTIYF. CDR3 sequence (DNA): TGTGCCAGCAGCCCGGGACAGCCGGGAAACACCATATATTTT.

This clone was seen a few times. This chain connects TRBV27 to TRBJ2-7; D is unclear. Germline values: CDR1 MNHEY, CDR2 SMNVEV (reference sequence). V lost 5 bases, J lost 1 base, and 9 bases lay in between. The CDR3 is 13 amino acids. CDR3 protein: CASSPVDSYEQYF. CDR3 in DNA: TGTGCCAGCAGTCCTGTAGATTCCTACGAGCAGTACTTC.

This clone has only a few counts. DNA for the CDR3: TGTGCCAGCAGCCCAGTATCAGGGGGCGCGGATGGCTACACCTTC. Translating gives CASSPVSGGADGYTF. The chain is built from TRBV7-2 and TRBJ1-2, with TRBD1 matching over 8 bases. The trim removed 5 bases at V and 6 bases at J, leaving 11 bases unmatched. CDR1 is SGHTA and CDR2 is FQGNSA in the germline V gene. This CDR3 comprises 15 residues.

This chain links TRBV14 with TRBJ2-7, with 9 bases lining up with TRBD2. In germline, CDR1 is SGHDN, CDR2 FVKESK. The J segment lost 4 bases and the V segment lost 3 bases, leaving 7 bases of the junction unmatched. The CDR3 extends over 15 amino acids. The CDR3 nucleotides read TGTGCCAGCAGCCAGCCGGGACTAGCCTCATACGAGCAGTACTTC. It is translated as CASSQPGLASYEQYF.

J is TRBJ2-1 and V is TRBV7-9, with TRBD2 matching 8 bases. Germline V gene lookup returns CDR1 SEHNR and CDR2 FQNEAQ (reference sequence). The J segment lost 2 bases and the V segment lost 5 bases, leaving 8 bases of the junction unmatched. The CDR3 spans 16 residues. In DNA form, the CDR3 reads TGTGCCAGCAGCCCTCGGGGGGGGTCCCCCTACAATGAGCAGTTCTTC. Translation: CASSPRGGSPYNEQFF.

This clone was seen just once. The V and J genes are TRBV3-1 (or the pseudogene TRBV3-2) and TRBJ2-3, with D possibly matching TRBD1 (5 bases). V was pared by 3 bases and J by 3 bases, with 22 bases between. Looked up from germline, CDR1 is LGHDT and CDR2 is YNNKEL (reference sequence). The CDR3 covers 18 residues. The CDR3 bases are TGTGCCAGCAGCCAGGGGCAGGGTTTGAGACTGGGGACAGATACGCAGTATTTT. Protein product: CASSQGQGLRLGTDTQYF.

This rearrangement joins TRBV6-5 to TRBJ2-2, with 9 nucleotides matching TRBD2. Trimming removed 9 bases from V and 0 bases from J; junction bases left unmatched: 5. This CDR3 is 15 amino acids long. Germline values: CDR1 MNHEY, CDR2 SVGAGI. DNA for the CDR3: TGTGCCAGTCTAGCGGGGCGCCCGAACACCGGGGAGCTGTTTTTT. Amino acids: CASLAGRPNTGELFF.